This T cell receptor beta chain was retrieved from a study of cytomegalovirus exposure and HLA in healthy donors. Findings of the study overall: Reportedly, diagnosis of cytomegalovirus status by the classifier showed high specificity and sensitivity. HLA restriction was apparent for most CMV-associated TCR beta chains in a later analysis.

CDR1 is SGHVS and CDR2 is FQNEAQ in the germline V gene. V shed 4 bases and J shed 4 bases, with 13 bases lying between them. The CDR3 spans 14 residues. Concerning this clone: Its antigen is currently unknown.

Primers: 60 Vbeta forward and 13 Jbeta reverse. Here immunoSEQ multiplex PCR was the method, and the copy in TCRdb shows in-frame clones only, minus some. Among some 90,000 clones, about 70% were seen once, and the ten largest hold under 10%. The sequence derives from a man in his sixties in good health and CMV-seronegative. The material sequenced was PBMCs. This chain connects TRBV7-8 to TRBJ1-1, with a tentative D call TRBD1 (5 bases). The CDR3 DNA follows: TGTGCCAGCAGCTCCTCGGGGGAGACCACTGAAGCTTTCTTT. Its translation is CASSSSGETTEAFF.